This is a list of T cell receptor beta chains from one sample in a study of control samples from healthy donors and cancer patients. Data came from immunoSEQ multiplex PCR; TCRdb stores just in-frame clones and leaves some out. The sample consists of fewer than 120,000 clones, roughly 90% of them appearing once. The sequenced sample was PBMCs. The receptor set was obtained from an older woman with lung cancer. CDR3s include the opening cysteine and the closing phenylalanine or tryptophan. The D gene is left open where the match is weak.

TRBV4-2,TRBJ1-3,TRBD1,CASSQDGTAGNTIYF,TGTGCCAGCAGCCAAGACGGGACAGCTGGAAACACCATATATTTT
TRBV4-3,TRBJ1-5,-,CASSQDRGRSNQPQHF,TGCGCCAGCAGCCAAGACAGGGGTAGGAGCAATCAGCCCCAGCATTTT
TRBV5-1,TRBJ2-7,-,CASSSTGTELYEQYF,TGCGCCAGCAGCTCTACAGGGACTGAGCTGTACGAGCAGTACTTC
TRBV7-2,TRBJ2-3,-,CASSLVQSTDTQYF,TGTGCCAGCAGCTTAGTCCAGAGCACAGATACGCAGTATTTT
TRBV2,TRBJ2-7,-,CASSAYEQYF,TGTGCCAGCAGTGCCTACGAGCAGTACTTC
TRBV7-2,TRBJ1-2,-,CASSLDRYGYTF,TGTGCCAGCAGCTTAGACCGCTATGGCTACACCTTC
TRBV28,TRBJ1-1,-,CASTTGHKNTEAFF,TGTGCCAGCACCACGGGACACAAGAACACTGAAGCTTTCTTT
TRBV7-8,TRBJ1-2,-,CASSLVSGNYGYTF,TGTGCCAGCAGCTTAGTGTCAGGCAACTATGGCTACACCTTC
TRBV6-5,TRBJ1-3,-,CASSYSDLSGNTIYF,TGTGCCAGCAGTTACTCGGATCTCTCTGGAAACACCATATATTTT
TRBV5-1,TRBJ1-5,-,CASSLEGRNQPQHF,TGCGCCAGCAGCTTGGAGGGGAGGAATCAGCCCCAGCATTTT
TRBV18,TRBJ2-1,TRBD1,CASSRPLGTGYNEQFF,TGTGCCAGCTCACGACCTCTAGGGACAGGATACAATGAGCAGTTCTTC
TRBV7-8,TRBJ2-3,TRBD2,CASSSASGRAFSTDTQYF,TGTGCCAGCAGCTCCGCTAGCGGGAGGGCCTTTAGCACAGATACGCAGTATTTT